The TCR beta chain under discussion was sequenced for a study of control samples from healthy donors and cancer patients. TCRdb's copy holds only in-frame clones and misses some; the assay was immunoSEQ multiplex PCR. The data show 35,000 to 50,000 clones, approximately 94% seen once. Germline V gene lookup returns CDR1 SGHRS and CDR2 YFSETQ. V dropped 5 bases and J dropped 0 bases, with 15 bases sitting between them. The CDR3 contains 16 residues. This TCR was recovered from a man aged 55 to 69 in good health. What was sequenced was blood. The chain recombines TRBV5-1 with TRBJ1-5; D not resolved. CDR3 nucleotide sequence: TGCGCCAGCAGAACTGACCCAGGCGATAGCAATCAGCCCCAGCATTTT. This gives the protein CASRTDPGDSNQPQHF.